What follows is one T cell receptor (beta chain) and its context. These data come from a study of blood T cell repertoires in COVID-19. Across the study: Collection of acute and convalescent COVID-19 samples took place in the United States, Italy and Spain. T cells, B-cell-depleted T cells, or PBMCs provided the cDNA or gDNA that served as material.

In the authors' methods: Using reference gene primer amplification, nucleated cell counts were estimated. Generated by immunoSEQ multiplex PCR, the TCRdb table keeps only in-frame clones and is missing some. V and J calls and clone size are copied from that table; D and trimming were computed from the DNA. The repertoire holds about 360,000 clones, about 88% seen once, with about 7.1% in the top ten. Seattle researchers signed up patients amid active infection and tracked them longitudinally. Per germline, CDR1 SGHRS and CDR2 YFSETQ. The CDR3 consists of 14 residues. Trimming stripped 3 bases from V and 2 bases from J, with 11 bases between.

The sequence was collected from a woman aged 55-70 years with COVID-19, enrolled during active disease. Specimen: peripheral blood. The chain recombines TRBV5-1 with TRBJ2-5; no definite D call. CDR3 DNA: TGCGCCAGCAGCTACACAGTATCTCAAGAGACCCAGTACTTC. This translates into CASSYTVSQETQYF.